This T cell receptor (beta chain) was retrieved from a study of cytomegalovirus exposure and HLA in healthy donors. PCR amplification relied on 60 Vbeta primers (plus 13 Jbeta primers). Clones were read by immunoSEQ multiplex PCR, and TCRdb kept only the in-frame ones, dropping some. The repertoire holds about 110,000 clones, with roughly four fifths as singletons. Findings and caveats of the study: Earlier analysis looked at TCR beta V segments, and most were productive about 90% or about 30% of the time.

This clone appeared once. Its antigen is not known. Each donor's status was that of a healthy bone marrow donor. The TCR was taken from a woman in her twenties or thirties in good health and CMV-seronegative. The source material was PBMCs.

In DNA form, the CDR3 reads TGCAGCGCTGGACAGGGGGACGGGGCCCAGCATTTT. Its translation: CSAGQGDGAQHF. This chain uses TRBV29-1 with TRBJ1-5; 10 bases agree with TRBD1. J gave up 11 bases and V 7 bases, and 8 bases lay outside the gene matches. The CDR3 runs to 12 residues. Germline V CDR1 and CDR2: SQVTM, ANQGSEA.